The TCR beta chain described here comes from a study of blood T cell repertoires in COVID-19. Turning to the study itself: Collection of acute and convalescent COVID-19 samples took place in the United States, Italy and Spain. Sources were T cells, B-cell-depleted T cells, or PBMCs; the material itself was cDNA or gDNA.

Original handling: Estimation of nucleated cell counts was performed using reference gene primer amplification. Sequencing was performed with immunoSEQ multiplex PCR; in TCRdb, only in-frame clones are kept and a portion is missing. Clone size and V and J calls were adopted from that table, with D and trimming inferred from the DNA. The sample records about 170,000 clones, around 84% being singletons. V lost 5 bases, J lost 10 bases, and 20 bases lay in between. CDR1 and CDR2 from the germline V gene are MDHEN and SYDVKM. This CDR3 spans 14 amino acids. The chain employs TRBV28 and TRBJ1-1; D remains unclear. Specimen: peripheral blood. The TCR sequence derives from a human donor with acute or convalescent COVID-19. The donor label of this sample is uncertain. The CDR3 DNA reads as TGTGCCAGCAGTATTAATATACGGACTACGGGAGCTTTCTTT. Protein: CASSINIRTTGAFF.